This TCR beta chain was sequenced for a study of PD-L1 blockade in urothelial cancer. Here immunoSEQ multiplex PCR was the method, and the copy in TCRdb shows in-frame clones only, minus some. Of approximately 26,000 clones in the sample, around nine tenths are singletons; the top ten hold roughly 30%. The sequencing here drew on PBMCs, taken around atezolizumab (anti-PD-L1) treatment. The TCR originated in a man between 60 and 75 years old with urothelial cancer.

CDR3 DNA sequence: TGTGCCAGCAGGCGTCCGGGAGACACTGAAGCTTTCTTT. Translating it yields CASRRPGDTEAFF. The chain combines TRBV6-5 with TRBJ1-1; D is uncertain. Germline V gene lookup returns CDR1 MNHEY and CDR2 SVGAGI. Trimming left V 6 bases short and J 3 bases short, with 11 bases between. CDR3 length equals 13 residues.